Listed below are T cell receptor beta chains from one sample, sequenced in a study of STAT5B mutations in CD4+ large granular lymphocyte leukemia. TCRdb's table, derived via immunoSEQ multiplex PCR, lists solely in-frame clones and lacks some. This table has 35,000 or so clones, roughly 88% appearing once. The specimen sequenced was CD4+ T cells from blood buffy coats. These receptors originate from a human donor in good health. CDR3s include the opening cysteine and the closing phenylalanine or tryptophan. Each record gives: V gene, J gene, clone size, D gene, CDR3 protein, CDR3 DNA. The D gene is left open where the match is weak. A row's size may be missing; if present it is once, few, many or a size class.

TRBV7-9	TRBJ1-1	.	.	CASSLEQGSAFF	TGTGCCAGCAGCTTAGAGCAGGGATCGGCTTTCTTT
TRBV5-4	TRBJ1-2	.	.	CASSLKKTALYGYTF	TGTGCCAGCAGCTTGAAGAAGACAGCTCTCTATGGCTACACCTTC
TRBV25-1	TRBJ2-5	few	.	CASSRTGSQETQYF	TGTGCCAGCAGTAGAACCGGCTCCCAAGAGACCCAGTACTTC
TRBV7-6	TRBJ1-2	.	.	CASSADGNNYGYTF	TGTGCCAGCAGCGCAGACGGCAATAACTATGGCTACACCTTC
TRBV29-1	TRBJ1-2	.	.	CSVPDGNNYGYTF	TGCAGCGTTCCGGACGGAAATAACTATGGCTACACCTTC
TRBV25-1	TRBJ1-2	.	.	CATGKGYGYTF	TGTGCCACCGGAAAAGGATATGGCTACACCTTC
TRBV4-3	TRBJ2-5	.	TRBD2	CASSQTPSGNQETQYF	TGCGCCAGCAGCCAGACCCCTAGCGGGAACCAAGAGACCCAGTACTTC
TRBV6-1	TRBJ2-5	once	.	CASSERLNTFKETQYF	TGTGCCAGCAGTGAACGACTTAATACCTTTAAAGAGACCCAGTACTTC
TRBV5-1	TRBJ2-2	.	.	CASYYTGELFF	TGCGCCAGCTACTACACCGGGGAGCTGTTTTTT
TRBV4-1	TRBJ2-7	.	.	CASSQVQGPAGEQYF	TGCGCCAGCAGCCAAGTGCAGGGGCCGGCGGGGGAGCAGTACTTC
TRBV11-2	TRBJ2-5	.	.	CASSLDRGNGVTQYF	TGTGCCAGCAGCTTAGATCGGGGAAATGGGGTGACCCAGTACTTC
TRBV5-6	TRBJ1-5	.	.	CASSLGDTKSPQHF	TGTGCCAGCTCCCTAGGGGACACCAAATCGCCCCAGCATTTT
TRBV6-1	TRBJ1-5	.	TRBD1	CASMPGQESQPQHF	TGTGCCAGCATGCCGGGACAGGAAAGTCAGCCCCAGCATTTT
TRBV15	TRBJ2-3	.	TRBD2	CATSRLITGGTSGGSTDTQYF	TGTGCCACCAGCAGATTGATCACTGGGGGTACTAGCGGGGGTAGCACAGATACGCAGTATTTT
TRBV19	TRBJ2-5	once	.	CASRTTGKQKETQYF	TGTGCCAGTAGGACCACAGGGAAACAAAAAGAGACCCAGTACTTC
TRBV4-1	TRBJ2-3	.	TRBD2	CASSRSGVLAGGRALGTDTQYF	TGCGCCAGCAGCCGCTCGGGGGTCCTCGCGGGCGGGAGGGCCCTTGGAACAGATACGCAGTATTTT
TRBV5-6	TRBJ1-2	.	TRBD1	CASSTRDRGLYGYTF	TGTGCCAGCAGCACCCGGGACAGGGGGCTTTATGGCTACACCTTC
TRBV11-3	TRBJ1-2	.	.	CASTETGRERYGYTF	TGTGCCAGCACCGAAACGGGACGGGAGCGCTATGGCTACACCTTC